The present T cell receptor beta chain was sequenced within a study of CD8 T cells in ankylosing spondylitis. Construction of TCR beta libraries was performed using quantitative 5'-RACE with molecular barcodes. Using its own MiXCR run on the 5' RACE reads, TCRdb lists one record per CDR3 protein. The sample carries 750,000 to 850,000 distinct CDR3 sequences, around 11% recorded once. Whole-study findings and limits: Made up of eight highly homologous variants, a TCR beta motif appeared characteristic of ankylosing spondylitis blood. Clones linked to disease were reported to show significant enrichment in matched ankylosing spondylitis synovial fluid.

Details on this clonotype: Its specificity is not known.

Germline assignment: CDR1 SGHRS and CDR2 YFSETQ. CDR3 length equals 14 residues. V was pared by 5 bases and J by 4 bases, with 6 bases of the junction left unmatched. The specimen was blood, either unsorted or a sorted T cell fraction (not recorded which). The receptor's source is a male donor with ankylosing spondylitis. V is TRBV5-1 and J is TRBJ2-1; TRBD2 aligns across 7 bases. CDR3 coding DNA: TGCGCCAGCAGGTCTAGCGGACTATACAATGAGCAGTTCTTC. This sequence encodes CASRSSGLYNEQFF. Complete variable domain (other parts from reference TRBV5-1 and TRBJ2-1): KAGVTQTPRYLIKTRGQQVTLSCSPISGHRSVSWYQQTPGQGLQFLFEYFSETQRNKGNFPGRFSGRQFSNSRSEMNVSTLELGDSALYLCASRSSGLYNEQFFGPGTRLTVL.